This T cell receptor (beta chain) was sequenced for a study of PD-L1 blockade in urothelial cancer. In the study overall: In the mid-2010s, patients got going on atezolizumab, taking 1,200 mg intravenously every 3 weeks. Enrolled patients had been treated previously with 0 to 3 chemotherapy regimens. Researchers looked at the blood 3 weeks (second dose) and 6 weeks after treatment began.

The sample's time point: pretreatment peripheral blood. Germline assignment: CDR1 ENHRY and CDR2 SYGVKD. The V gene lost 4 bases and the J gene lost 6 bases, with 6 bases spanning the gap. CDR3 length: 12 residues. The data were produced by immunoSEQ multiplex PCR, yet TCRdb's version contains in-frame clones alone and is incomplete. The sample shows about 49,000 clones, approximately 79% of them seen only once. This clonotype was sampled from a man aged 65 to 79 with urothelial cancer. This chain links TRBV10-3 with TRBJ2-2; D perhaps matches TRBD2 (6 bases). The specimen was PBMCs, collected around atezolizumab (anti-PD-L1) treatment. In DNA form, the CDR3 reads TGTGCCATCAGTGCGGGAGCCGGGGAGCTGTTTTTT. Translation gives CAISAGAGELFF.